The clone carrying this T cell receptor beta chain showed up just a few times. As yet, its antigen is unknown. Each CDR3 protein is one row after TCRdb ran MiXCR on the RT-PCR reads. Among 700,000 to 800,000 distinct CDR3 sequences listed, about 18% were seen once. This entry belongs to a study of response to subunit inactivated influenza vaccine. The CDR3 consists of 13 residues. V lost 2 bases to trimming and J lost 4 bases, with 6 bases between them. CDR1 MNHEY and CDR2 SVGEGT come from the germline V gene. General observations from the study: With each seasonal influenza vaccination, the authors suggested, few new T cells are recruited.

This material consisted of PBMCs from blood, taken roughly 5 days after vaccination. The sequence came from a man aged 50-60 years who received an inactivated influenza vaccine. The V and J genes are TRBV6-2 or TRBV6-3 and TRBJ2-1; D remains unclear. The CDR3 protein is CASSYTAYNEQFF. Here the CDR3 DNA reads TGTGCCAGCAGTTACACCGCTTACAATGAGCAGTTCTTC.